This T cell receptor (beta chain) was found in a study of CD8 T cells in Susac syndrome. Reverse transcription used about 0.45 to 1 ug RNA and random hexamers. Via MiXCR, TCRdb re-called the immunoSEQ multiplex PCR reads, giving one row per CDR3 protein. The sample lists about 300,000 distinct CDR3 sequences, 70% to 90% occurring once. The specimen was CD8+ T cells from PBMCs. This clonotype was obtained from a human donor with multiple sclerosis.

CDR3 DNA: TGCGCCAGCAGCCAAGAGTGGGGAAGTTCCCCCCAAGAGACCCAGTACTTC. It encodes CASSQEWGSSPQETQYF. The V and J genes are TRBV4-1 and TRBJ2-5; D gene uncertain. CDR1 is MGHRA, CDR2 YSYEKL, per germline. The CDR3 spans 17 residues. The V end was cut by 0 bases, the J end by 1 base, with 15 bases between.